A selection of T cell receptor beta chains follows, all from one sample in a study of blood T cell repertoires in COVID-19. Sequencing used immunoSEQ multiplex PCR; TCRdb keeps in-frame clones, though not all of them. The data hold around 130,000 clones, with around three quarters observed a single time. The source material was peripheral blood. These receptors were obtained from a man aged 55 to 69 with active or convalescent COVID-19. Both conserved end residues are part of each CDR3. D genes are given only for firm matches. Clone size, where shown, is once, few, many, or a class for clones that have expanded.

CDR3 protein | CDR3 DNA | J gene | V gene | clone size | D gene
CASSPLPRNNSPLHF | TGTGCCAGCAGCCCTCTCCCGCGGAATAATTCACCCCTCCACTTT | TRBJ1-6 | TRBV6-2/TRBV6-3 | . | .
CASSPWTSSNTGELFF | TGTGCCAGCAGCCCGTGGACTTCCTCGAACACCGGGGAGCTGTTTTTT | TRBJ2-2 | TRBV7-8 | . | .
CASSNSGNEQFF | TGCGCCAGCAGCAATAGCGGCAATGAGCAGTTCTTC | TRBJ2-1 | TRBV5-1 | few | .
CASSFGLEQYF | TGCGCCAGCAGCTTCGGACTCGAGCAGTACTTC | TRBJ2-7 | TRBV5-1 | . | .
CASSPASRSTEAFF | TGCGCCAGCAGCCCGGCATCGAGGAGTACTGAAGCTTTCTTT | TRBJ1-1 | TRBV5-1 | . | .
CATSDSGQGNTIYF | TGTGCCACCAGTGACTCGGGACAGGGAAACACCATATATTTT | TRBJ1-3 | TRBV24-1 | . | TRBD1
CSAQILGEPSPLHF | TGCAGCGCCCAAATCCTGGGAGAGCCCTCACCCCTCCACTTT | TRBJ1-6 | TRBV29-1 | once | .
CASSVTGPANTGELFF | TGTGCCAGCAGTGTTACAGGGCCCGCGAACACCGGGGAGCTGTTTTTT | TRBJ2-2 | TRBV2 | . | .
CASSLAGGNTIYF | TGTGCCAGCAGTTTGGCAGGTGGAAACACCATATATTTT | TRBJ1-3 | TRBV27 | . | .
CASSFSRVVSYEQYF | TGTGCCAGCAGTTTTTCTAGAGTTGTTTCCTACGAGCAGTACTTC | TRBJ2-7 | TRBV28 | . | .
CAISETSGTGTGGYTF | TGTGCCATCAGTGAGACCTCCGGGACAGGGACGGGAGGCTACACCTTC | TRBJ1-2 | TRBV10-3 | . | TRBD1
CASSFEGRGKGNTEAFF | TGTGCCAGCAGCTTCGAGGGCAGGGGAAAGGGGAACACTGAAGCTTTCTTT | TRBJ1-1 | TRBV5-8 | . | .
CASGGSGTDTQYF | TGTGCCAGCGGGGGGAGCGGCACAGATACGCAGTATTTT | TRBJ2-3 | TRBV19 | . | TRBD2
CASSQGTSGITDTQYF | TGTGCCAGCAGCCAAGGGACTAGCGGAATCACAGATACGCAGTATTTT | TRBJ2-3 | TRBV3-1/TRBV3-2 | . | TRBD2
CASRIEETQYF | TGTGCCAGCAGAATTGAGGAGACCCAGTACTTC | TRBJ2-5 | TRBV28 | . | .
CASSTTGGYQPQHF | TGTGCCAGTAGTACGACAGGGGGCTATCAGCCCCAGCATTTT | TRBJ1-5 | TRBV19 | . | TRBD1
CASSEETANYGYTF | TGTGCCAGCAGTGAGGAGACAGCTAACTATGGCTACACCTTC | TRBJ1-2 | TRBV6-1 | . | .
CASSLDGTGGANTIYF | TGTGCCAGCAGCTTAGACGGGACAGGGGGCGCGAACACCATATATTTT | TRBJ1-3 | TRBV11-2 | . | TRBD1
CASSSQGFEAFF | TGTGCCAGCAGCTCCCAGGGTTTTGAAGCTTTCTTT | TRBJ1-1 | TRBV7-2 | . | .
CASSLGSSGNTIYF | TGCGCCAGCAGCTTAGGGAGCTCTGGAAACACCATATATTTT | TRBJ1-3 | TRBV5-1 | once | .
CASSQGQFTEQYF | TGTGCCAGCAGCCAGGGACAATTCACCGAGCAGTACTTC | TRBJ2-7 | TRBV28 | . | .
CASSPRTSGREQFF | TGTGCCAGCAGCCCCCGGACTAGCGGGAGGGAGCAGTTCTTC | TRBJ2-1 | TRBV7-7 | . | TRBD2
CASSPPGTNLNIQYF | TGTGCCAGCAGCCCACCCGGGACTAACTTAAACATTCAGTACTTC | TRBJ2-4 | TRBV14 | once | TRBD2
CASSVTGGSGANVLTF | TGTGCCAGCAGCGTTACCGGAGGGAGTGGGGCCAACGTCCTGACTTTC | TRBJ2-6 | TRBV9 | . | .
CASSLEDYPYEQYF | TGTGCCAGCAGCTTAGAGGACTACCCATACGAGCAGTACTTC | TRBJ2-7 | TRBV7-2 | few | .
CASSGGGYYNEQFF | TGTGCCAGTAGTGGGGGCGGCTACTACAATGAGCAGTTCTTC | TRBJ2-1 | TRBV19 | . | .
CASSYRDSYEQYF | TGTGCCAGCAGTTACCGGGACAGCTACGAGCAGTACTTC | TRBJ2-7 | TRBV12-3/TRBV12-4 | . | TRBD1
CASSMTGEKLFF | TGTGCCAGTAGTATGACGGGGGAAAAACTGTTTTTT | TRBJ1-4 | TRBV19 | . | .
CASSQDSGPPRPRGYTF | TGCGCCAGCAGCCAAGACTCTGGGCCTCCACGGCCAAGAGGCTACACCTTC | TRBJ1-2 | TRBV4-3 | . | .
CASLTGGNGYTF | TGTGCCAGCCTGACAGGGGGTAATGGCTACACCTTC | TRBJ1-2 | TRBV28 | . | TRBD1
CASSYSSRGPEQYF | TGTGCCAGCAGTTACTCGAGCAGGGGACCCGAGCAGTACTTC | TRBJ2-7 | TRBV6-5 | . | .
CASSLYGGTEAFF | TGTGCCAGCAGTTTATACGGGGGCACTGAAGCTTTCTTT | TRBJ1-1 | TRBV27 | once | .
CAIRQGPGELFF | TGTGCCATCAGACAGGGTCCCGGGGAGCTGTTTTTT | TRBJ2-2 | TRBV10-3 | . | .
CASSKRQGGSPYEQYF | TGTGCCAGCAGCAAAAGACAGGGCGGGTCCCCCTACGAGCAGTACTTC | TRBJ2-7 | TRBV9 | . | TRBD1
CASSRGANYGYTF | TGTGCCAGCAGCCGAGGCGCCAACTATGGCTACACCTTC | TRBJ1-2 | TRBV11-3 | many | .
CASSPRTSSSYNEQFF | TGTGCCAGCAGCCCCCGGACTTCCAGCTCCTACAATGAGCAGTTCTTC | TRBJ2-1 | TRBV11-2 | . | .
CASSQTSGSRNEQFF | TGTGCCAGCAGCCAAACTAGCGGGAGTCGGAATGAGCAGTTCTTC | TRBJ2-1 | TRBV28 | . | TRBD2
CASSRDRVGTDTQYF | TGTGCCAGCTCACGGGACAGGGTTGGAACAGATACGCAGTATTTT | TRBJ2-3 | TRBV18 | . | TRBD1
CASSLGLAETQYF | TGTGCCAGCAGCTTAGGACTAGCGGAGACCCAGTACTTC | TRBJ2-5 | TRBV7-3 | . | TRBD2
CAISERTEAYEQYF | TGTGCCATCAGTGAACGGACTGAGGCCTACGAGCAGTACTTC | TRBJ2-7 | TRBV10-3 | few | .
CASSRQGGYEQYF | TGTGCCAGCAGCCGCCAGGGTGGCTACGAGCAGTACTTC | TRBJ2-7 | TRBV7-2 | . | .
CSASWGGRADTQYF | TGCAGTGCTAGTTGGGGGGGGAGGGCAGATACGCAGTATTTT | TRBJ2-3 | TRBV20-1 | . | TRBD2
CASSIGQISNQPQHF | TGTGCCAGTAGTATTGGGCAGATTAGCAATCAGCCCCAGCATTTT | TRBJ1-5 | TRBV19 | . | .
CASGLDTEAFF | TGTGCCAGCGGCCTGGACACTGAAGCTTTCTTT | TRBJ1-1 | TRBV7-2 | large | .